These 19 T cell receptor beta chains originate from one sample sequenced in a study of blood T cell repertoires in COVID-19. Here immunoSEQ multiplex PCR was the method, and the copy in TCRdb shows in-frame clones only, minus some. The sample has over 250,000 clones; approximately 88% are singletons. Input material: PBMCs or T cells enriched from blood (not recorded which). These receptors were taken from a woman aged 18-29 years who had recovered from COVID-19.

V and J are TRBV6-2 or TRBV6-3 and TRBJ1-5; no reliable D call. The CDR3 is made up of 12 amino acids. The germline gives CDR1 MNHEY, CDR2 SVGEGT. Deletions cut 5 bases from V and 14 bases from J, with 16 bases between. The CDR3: CASSRDSPGKHF. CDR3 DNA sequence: TGTGCCAGCAGTCGCGACTCACCGGGAAAGCATTTT.

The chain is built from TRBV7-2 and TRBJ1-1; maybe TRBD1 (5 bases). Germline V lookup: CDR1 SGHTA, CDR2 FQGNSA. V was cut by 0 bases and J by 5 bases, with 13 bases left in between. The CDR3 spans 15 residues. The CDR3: CASSLAVRGWTEAFF. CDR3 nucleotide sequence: TGTGCCAGCAGCTTAGCCGTACGGGGGTGGACTGAAGCTTTCTTT.

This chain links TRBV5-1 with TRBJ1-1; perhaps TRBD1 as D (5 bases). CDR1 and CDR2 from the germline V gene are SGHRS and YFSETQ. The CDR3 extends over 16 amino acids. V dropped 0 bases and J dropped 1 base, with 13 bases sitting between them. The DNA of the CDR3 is TGCGCCAGCAGCTTGGCCGCGTCGGGGGAGAACACTGAAGCTTTCTTT. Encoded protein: CASSLAASGENTEAFF.

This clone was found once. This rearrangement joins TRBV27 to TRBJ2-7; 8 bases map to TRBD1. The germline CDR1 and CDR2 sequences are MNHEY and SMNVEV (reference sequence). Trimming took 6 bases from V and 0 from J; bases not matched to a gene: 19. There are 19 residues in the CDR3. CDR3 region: CASRTGGPWGMKSSYEQYF. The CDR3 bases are TGTGCCAGCAGAACAGGGGGGCCGTGGGGGATGAAATCCTCCTACGAGCAGTACTTC.

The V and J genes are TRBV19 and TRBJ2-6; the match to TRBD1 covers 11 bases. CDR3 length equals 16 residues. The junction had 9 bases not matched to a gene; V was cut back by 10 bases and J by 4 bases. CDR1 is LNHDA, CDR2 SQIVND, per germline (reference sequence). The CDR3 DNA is TGTGCCACCGTGGACAGGGGGCGAGCAGGGGCCAACGTCCTGACTTTC. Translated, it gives CATVDRGRAGANVLTF.

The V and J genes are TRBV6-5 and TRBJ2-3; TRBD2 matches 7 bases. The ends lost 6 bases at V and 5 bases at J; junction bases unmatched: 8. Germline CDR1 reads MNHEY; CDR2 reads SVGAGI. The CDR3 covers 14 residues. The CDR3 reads CASRLKREGDTQYF. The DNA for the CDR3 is TGTGCCAGCAGGTTGAAAAGGGAGGGAGATACGCAGTATTTT.

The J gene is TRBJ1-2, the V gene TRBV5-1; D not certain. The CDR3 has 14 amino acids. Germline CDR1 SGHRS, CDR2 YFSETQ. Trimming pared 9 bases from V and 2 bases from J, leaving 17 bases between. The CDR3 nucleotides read TGCGCCACCACGCTGTCTCCAGGCAACTATGGCTACACCTTC. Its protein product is CATTLSPGNYGYTF.

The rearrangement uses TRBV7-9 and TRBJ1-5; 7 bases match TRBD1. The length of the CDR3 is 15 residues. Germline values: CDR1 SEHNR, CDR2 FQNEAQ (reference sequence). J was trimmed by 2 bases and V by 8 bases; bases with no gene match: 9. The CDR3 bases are TGTGCCAGCGCTCGGGGCCAGGGGGGCAATCAGCCCCAGCATTTT. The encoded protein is CASARGQGGNQPQHF.

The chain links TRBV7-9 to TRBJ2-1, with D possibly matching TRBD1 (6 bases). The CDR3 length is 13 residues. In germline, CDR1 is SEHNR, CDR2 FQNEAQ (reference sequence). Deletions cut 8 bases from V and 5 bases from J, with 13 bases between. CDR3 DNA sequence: TGTGCCAGCCAACAGGGAGCAGACAATGAGCAGTTCTTC. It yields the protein CASQQGADNEQFF.

CDR3 sequence reads: CASSFPGAYEQYF. Here the CDR3 DNA reads TGTGCCAGCAGTTTCCCCGGGGCCTACGAGCAGTACTTC. The J gene is TRBJ2-7, the V gene TRBV28; tentatively, D is TRBD2 (5 bases). The ends were cut back, 3 bases at V and 2 bases at J, with 8 bases in the middle. CDR3 length: 13 amino acids. Germline-derived CDR1 and CDR2 are MDHEN and SYDVKM.

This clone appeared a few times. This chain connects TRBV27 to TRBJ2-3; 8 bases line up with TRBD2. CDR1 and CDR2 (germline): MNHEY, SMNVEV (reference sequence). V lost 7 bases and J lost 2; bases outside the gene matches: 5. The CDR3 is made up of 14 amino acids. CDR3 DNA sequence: TGTGCCAGCACCAGGACTAGCCTCACAGATACGCAGTATTTT. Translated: CASTRTSLTDTQYF.

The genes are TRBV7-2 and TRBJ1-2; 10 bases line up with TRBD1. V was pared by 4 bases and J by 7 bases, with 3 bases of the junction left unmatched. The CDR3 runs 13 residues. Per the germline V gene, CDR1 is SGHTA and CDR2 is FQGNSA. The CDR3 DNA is TGTGCCAGCAGCTCGACAGGGGGCGGTGGCTACACCTTC. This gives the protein CASSSTGGGGYTF.

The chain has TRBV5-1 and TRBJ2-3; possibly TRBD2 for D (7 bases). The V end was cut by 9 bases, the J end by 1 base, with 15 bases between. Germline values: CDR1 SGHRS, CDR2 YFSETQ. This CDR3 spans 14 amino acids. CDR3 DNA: TGCGCCACCCGGAGGGGGGGTCGCACAGATACGCAGTATTTT. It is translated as CATRRGGRTDTQYF.

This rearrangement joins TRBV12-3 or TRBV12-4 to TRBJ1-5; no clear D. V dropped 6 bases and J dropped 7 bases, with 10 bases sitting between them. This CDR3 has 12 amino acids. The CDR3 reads CASRTWAQPQHF. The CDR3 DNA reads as TGTGCCAGCAGGACATGGGCCCAGCCCCAGCATTTT.

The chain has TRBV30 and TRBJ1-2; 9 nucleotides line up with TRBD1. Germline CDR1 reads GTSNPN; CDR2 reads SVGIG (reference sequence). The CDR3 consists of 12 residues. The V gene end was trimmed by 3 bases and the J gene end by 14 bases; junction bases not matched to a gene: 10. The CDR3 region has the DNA TGTGCCTGGAGCCCGGGTCTGACAGGGGGTACCTTC. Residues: CAWSPGLTGGTF.

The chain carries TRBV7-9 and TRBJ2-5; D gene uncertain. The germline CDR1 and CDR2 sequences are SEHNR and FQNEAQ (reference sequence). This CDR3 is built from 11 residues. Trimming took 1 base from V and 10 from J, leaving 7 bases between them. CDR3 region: CASSLGEFQYF. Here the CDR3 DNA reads TGTGCCAGCAGCTTAGGAGAGTTCCAGTACTTC.

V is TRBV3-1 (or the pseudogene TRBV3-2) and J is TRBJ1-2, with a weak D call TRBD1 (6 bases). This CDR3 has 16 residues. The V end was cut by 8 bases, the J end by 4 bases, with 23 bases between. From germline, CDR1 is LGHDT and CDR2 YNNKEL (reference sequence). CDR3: CASGGGPQGSFYGYTF. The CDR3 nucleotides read TGTGCCAGCGGGGGGGGACCACAGGGCTCTTTCTATGGCTACACCTTC.

CDR3 bases: TGTGCCAGCAGCGGGGGACAGGTGAGATCACTGTGGCATGGCTACACCTTC. Its protein is CASSGGQVRSLWHGYTF. The chain uses TRBV5-4 and TRBJ1-2; 8 bases align to TRBD1. The length of the CDR3 is 17 residues. Per the germline V gene, CDR1 is SGHNT and CDR2 is YYREEE (reference sequence). V gave up 4 bases and J gave up 6 bases; unmatched junction bases: 17.

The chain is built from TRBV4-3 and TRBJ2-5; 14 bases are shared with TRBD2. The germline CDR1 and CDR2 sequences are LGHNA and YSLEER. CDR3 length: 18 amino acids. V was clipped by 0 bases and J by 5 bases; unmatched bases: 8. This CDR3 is CASSQDRLAGGRWETQYF. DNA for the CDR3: TGCGCCAGCAGCCAAGATCGACTAGCGGGAGGGAGATGGGAGACCCAGTACTTC.